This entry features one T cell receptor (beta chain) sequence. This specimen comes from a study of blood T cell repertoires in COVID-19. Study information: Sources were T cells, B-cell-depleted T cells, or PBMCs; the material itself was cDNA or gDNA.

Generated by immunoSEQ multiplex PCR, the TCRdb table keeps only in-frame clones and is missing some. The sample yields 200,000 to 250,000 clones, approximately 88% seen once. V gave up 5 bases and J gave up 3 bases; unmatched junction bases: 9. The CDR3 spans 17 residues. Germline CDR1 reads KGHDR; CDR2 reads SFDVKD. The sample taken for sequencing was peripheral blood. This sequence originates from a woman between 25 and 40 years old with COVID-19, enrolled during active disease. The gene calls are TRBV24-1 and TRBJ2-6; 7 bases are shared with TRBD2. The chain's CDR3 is CATSGVRTRDGANVLTF. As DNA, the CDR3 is TGTGCCACCAGTGGGGTTCGGACTAGGGATGGGGCCAACGTCCTGACTTTC.